Included here is one T cell receptor beta chain sequence, with context. The antigen remains undetermined. These data originate in a study of CD8+CD57+ T cells in acquired aplastic anemia. Overall study: The mean DNA yield obtained from sorted CD4+ and CD8+ cells came to 3 to 4 ug.

In germline, CDR1 is LGHDT, CDR2 YNNKEL (reference sequence). The CDR3 runs to 17 residues. V gave up 4 bases and J gave up 6 bases; unmatched junction bases: 17. Study results and limitations: Between patients and controls, approximately 29 CD8+ CDR3 sequences were found in common.

Patients picked for sequencing had shown CD8+CD57+ cell expansion detected by flow cytometry. Every patient had severe acquired aplastic anemia. Patients had undergone no therapy by the time their blood was sampled. Researchers used genomic DNA as the template to profile TCR beta VDJ and CDR3. TCRdb re-derived calls from the reads in MiXCR, one entry per CDR3 protein. The repertoire holds about 180,000 distinct CDR3 sequences, with less than 50% as singletons. The sequencing sample was made of sorted CD4+, CD8+, or CD8+CD57+ T cells (not recorded which) from PBMCs. This TCR came from a human donor with aplastic anemia. This rearrangement joins TRBV3-1 to TRBJ1-1; TRBD1 matches at 7 bases. The CDR3 DNA follows: TGTGCCAGCAGCCCCAATAGGGCAGGGGGTACTCGGGCTGAAGCTTTCTTT. The encoded protein is CASSPNRAGGTRAEAFF.